Sequencing of this TCR beta chain was carried out in a study of cytomegalovirus exposure and HLA in healthy donors. Of note for this clone: As yet, its antigen is unknown.

All the people who gave samples were healthy bone marrow donors. The study sampled nominally healthy donors, though unrecorded immune exposures were likely. Broader study findings: Productive rates of about 90% or about 30% were seen for most TCR beta V segments in an earlier analysis. A list of 150 to 200 TCR beta chains associated with cytomegalovirus was given.

13 Jbeta primers and 60 Vbeta primers were used for the PCR. The method was immunoSEQ multiplex PCR; TCRdb's version includes in-frame clones alone and lacks a portion of them. The table has roughly 150,000 clones, 70% to 90% seen once. CDR3 length equals 12 residues. Trimming removed 5 bases from V and 5 bases from J, with 11 bases in between. CDR1 is SGHDT, CDR2 YYEEEE, per germline. Sequencing used PBMCs. This TCR was recovered from a woman in her late teens or twenties in good health and CMV-seronegative. J is TRBJ2-7 and V is TRBV5-6, with a tentative D call TRBD2 (5 bases). This chain's CDR3 is CASSSGFHEQYF. The CDR3 bases are TGTGCCAGCAGTTCGGGGTTTCACGAGCAGTACTTC.